Here is one TCR beta chain with its context. This CDR3 has 15 amino acids. Trimming took 3 bases from V and 7 from J; bases not matched to a gene: 9. Germline assignment: CDR1 SGDLS and CDR2 YYNGEE. This specimen comes from a study of blood T cell repertoires in COVID-19. The overall study: From the United States, Italy and Spain came samples of acute and convalescent COVID-19. Nucleic acid was either cDNA or gDNA, and it came from T cells, B-cell-depleted T cells, or PBMCs.

In the original processing: Nucleated cell counts were estimated from reference gene primer amplification. Sequencing used immunoSEQ multiplex PCR; TCRdb keeps in-frame clones, though not all of them. V and J calls and clone size are copied from that table; D and trimming were computed from the DNA. This table has roughly 33,000 clones, over 85% appearing once. The sequencing input was peripheral blood. This receptor was identified in a human donor in a cohort sampled during active COVID-19. The chain joins TRBV9 to TRBJ1-2; 10 positions agree with TRBD1. The CDR3 bases are TGTGCCAGCAGCGCGACAGGGGGCGGCAGGGGTGGCTACACCTTC. The encoded protein is CASSATGGGRGGYTF.